These T cell receptor beta chains were read from a single sample in a study of cytomegalovirus exposure and HLA in healthy donors. Measured with immunoSEQ multiplex PCR; TCRdb has only the in-frame clones, and not every one. The table lists 95,000 to 150,000 clones, approximately 80% of them singletons, with over 10% in the top ten. The sample comprised PBMCs. Every receptor here comes from a woman aged 40 to 55 in good health and CMV-seropositive. CDR3s include the opening cysteine and the closing phenylalanine or tryptophan. A D gene is named only where the DNA matches it firmly. Clone sizes are given selectively: once, few, many, or a class where the clone is expanded.

abundance: NA; len: 16; j_gene: TRBJ2-3; d_gene: TRBD2; v_gene: TRBV18; CDR3nt: TGTGCCAGCTCACCATTAGCGGGAGGGCCCACAGATACGCAGTATTTT; CDR3aa: CASSPLAGGPTDTQYF
abundance: NA; len: 15; j_gene: TRBJ1-6; d_gene: NA; v_gene: TRBV2; CDR3nt: TGTGCCAGCAGTGAGTTTTGGACAGATAATTCACCCCTCCACTTT; CDR3aa: CASSEFWTDNSPLHF
abundance: NA; len: 11; j_gene: TRBJ1-2; d_gene: NA; v_gene: TRBV30; CDR3nt: TGTGCCTGGAGTGTACTAGAGGGCTACACCTTC; CDR3aa: CAWSVLEGYTF
abundance: NA; len: 15; j_gene: TRBJ2-7; d_gene: TRBD1; v_gene: TRBV5-4; CDR3nt: TGTGCCAGCAGCTTGTACGGACAGGGAATCCACGAGCAGTACTTC; CDR3aa: CASSLYGQGIHEQYF
abundance: NA; len: 17; j_gene: TRBJ2-6; d_gene: TRBD1; v_gene: TRBV7-6; CDR3nt: TGTGCCAGCAGCTTAGAAACAGGGGTTGCTGGGGCCAACGTCCTGACTTTC; CDR3aa: CASSLETGVAGANVLTF
abundance: NA; len: 15; j_gene: TRBJ2-2; d_gene: NA; v_gene: TRBV5-1; CDR3nt: TGCGCCAGCAGCTTACAAAGCCTAGACACCGGGGAGCTGTTTTTT; CDR3aa: CASSLQSLDTGELFF
abundance: NA; len: 16; j_gene: TRBJ1-2; d_gene: TRBD1; v_gene: TRBV9; CDR3nt: TGTGCCAGCAGCGTCTCTACCGGGACAGGGTATGAAGGCTACACCTTC; CDR3aa: CASSVSTGTGYEGYTF
abundance: NA; len: 16; j_gene: TRBJ2-7; d_gene: NA; v_gene: TRBV27; CDR3nt: TGTGCCAGCAGGCGCGACTACTCGTCTAGCTCCTACGAGCAGTACTTC; CDR3aa: CASRRDYSSSSYEQYF
abundance: NA; len: 17; j_gene: TRBJ2-3; d_gene: TRBD2; v_gene: TRBV4-1; CDR3nt: TGCGCCAGCGACCCCCTGTATAGGCGGGAGATCTCAGATACGCAGTATTTT; CDR3aa: CASDPLYRREISDTQYF
abundance: NA; len: 14; j_gene: TRBJ1-1; d_gene: NA; v_gene: TRBV9; CDR3nt: TGTGCCAGCAGCATGGACAGCCTGGGAACTGAAGCTTTCTTT; CDR3aa: CASSMDSLGTEAFF
abundance: NA; len: 17; j_gene: TRBJ1-4; d_gene: TRBD1; v_gene: TRBV28; CDR3nt: TGTGCCAGCAGTAAGGGACAGACTCATGCAACTAATGAAAAACTGTTTTTT; CDR3aa: CASSKGQTHATNEKLFF
abundance: NA; len: 11; j_gene: TRBJ2-7; d_gene: TRBD1; v_gene: TRBV29-1; CDR3nt: TGCAGCGCCCGGACAGGGGAAGAGCAGTACTTC; CDR3aa: CSARTGEEQYF
abundance: few; len: 16; j_gene: TRBJ1-1; d_gene: NA; v_gene: TRBV7-9; CDR3nt: TGTGCCAGCAGCTTAGTACGGGGGGTTAATAACACTGAAGCTTTCTTT; CDR3aa: CASSLVRGVNNTEAFF
abundance: NA; len: 14; j_gene: TRBJ2-3; d_gene: TRBD2; v_gene: TRBV6-4; CDR3nt: TGTGCCAGCAGCGAGCGGGGCAGCACAGATACGCAGTATTTT; CDR3aa: CASSERGSTDTQYF
abundance: NA; len: 17; j_gene: TRBJ1-2; d_gene: NA; v_gene: TRBV28; CDR3nt: TGTGCCAGCAGGTTACAGGGAAACGACTTTATTTTCTATGGCTACACCTTC; CDR3aa: CASRLQGNDFIFYGYTF
abundance: once; len: 15; j_gene: TRBJ2-1; d_gene: TRBD1; v_gene: TRBV6-1; CDR3nt: TGTGCCAGCAGTGCGTTCGGGACAGGGGACAATGAGCAGTTCTTC; CDR3aa: CASSAFGTGDNEQFF
abundance: NA; len: 14; j_gene: TRBJ1-2; d_gene: TRBD1; v_gene: TRBV11-2; CDR3nt: TGTGCCAGCAGCCGGACAGGGACTAACTATGGCTACACCTTC; CDR3aa: CASSRTGTNYGYTF
abundance: few; len: 16; j_gene: TRBJ1-1; d_gene: NA; v_gene: TRBV7-8; CDR3nt: TGTGCCAGCAGCGACAACCCTTCGACAGTCTACACTGAAGCTTTCTTT; CDR3aa: CASSDNPSTVYTEAFF
abundance: NA; len: 11; j_gene: TRBJ2-1; d_gene: NA; v_gene: TRBV20-1; CDR3nt: TGCAGTGCCCTTGAGCAATATGAGCAGTTCTTC; CDR3aa: CSALEQYEQFF
abundance: once; len: 11; j_gene: TRBJ1-2; d_gene: NA; v_gene: TRBV20-1; CDR3nt: TGCAGTGCTAGAGATCTCTTGGGCTACACCTTC; CDR3aa: CSARDLLGYTF
abundance: few; len: 14; j_gene: TRBJ2-4; d_gene: NA; v_gene: TRBV4-1; CDR3nt: TGCGCCAGCAGCCAAGTCCTTACGGGGAACATTCAGTACTTC; CDR3aa: CASSQVLTGNIQYF
abundance: NA; len: 15; j_gene: TRBJ2-1; d_gene: TRBD1; v_gene: TRBV7-3; CDR3nt: TGTGCCAGCAGTCTTCAGGGGGCGATAGGCAATGAGCAGTTCTTC; CDR3aa: CASSLQGAIGNEQFF
abundance: NA; len: 16; j_gene: TRBJ2-2; d_gene: NA; v_gene: TRBV14; CDR3nt: TGTGCCAGCAGTCAAAGAGCACAGCTGAACACCGGGGAGCTGTTTTTT; CDR3aa: CASSQRAQLNTGELFF
abundance: NA; len: 14; j_gene: TRBJ2-3; d_gene: NA; v_gene: TRBV12-2; CDR3nt: TGTGCAAGTCGCTTAGCTCTATCCACAGATACGCAGTATTTT; CDR3aa: CASRLALSTDTQYF
abundance: once; len: 15; j_gene: TRBJ2-5; d_gene: NA; v_gene: TRBV6-1; CDR3nt: TGTGCCAGCAGTGAGGGTGACAGAATCTTAGAGACCCAGTACTTC; CDR3aa: CASSEGDRILETQYF
abundance: few; len: 12; j_gene: TRBJ1-1; d_gene: NA; v_gene: TRBV30; CDR3nt: TGTGCCTGGGGCCGGGGGGACACTGAAGCTTTCTTT; CDR3aa: CAWGRGDTEAFF
abundance: NA; len: 20; j_gene: TRBJ2-7; d_gene: TRBD2; v_gene: TRBV14; CDR3nt: TGTGCCAGCAGCCGGAGGTCGGGGACTAGCGGGAGAATCGCCTCCTACGAGCAGTACTTC; CDR3aa: CASSRRSGTSGRIASYEQYF
abundance: NA; len: 16; j_gene: TRBJ2-3; d_gene: TRBD1; v_gene: TRBV5-4; CDR3nt: TGTGCCAGCAGCGTCCACAGGGGGCGGGGGACAGATACGCAGTATTTT; CDR3aa: CASSVHRGRGTDTQYF
abundance: NA; len: 15; j_gene: TRBJ2-7; d_gene: NA; v_gene: TRBV7-9; CDR3nt: TGTGCCAGCAGCCGTGGGCAGGGTCCCTCCTACAAGCAGTACTTC; CDR3aa: CASSRGQGPSYKQYF
abundance: few; len: 15; j_gene: TRBJ2-7; d_gene: TRBD2; v_gene: TRBV7-9; CDR3nt: TGTGCCAGCAGCTTAGCGGGAGGGAGCTCCTACGAGCAGTACTTC; CDR3aa: CASSLAGGSSYEQYF
abundance: NA; len: 16; j_gene: TRBJ2-1; d_gene: NA; v_gene: TRBV28; CDR3nt: TGTGCCAGCAGTCCAGGACTGAGCTTCGGAGACAATGAGCAGTTCTTC; CDR3aa: CASSPGLSFGDNEQFF
abundance: NA; len: 15; j_gene: TRBJ2-3; d_gene: NA; v_gene: TRBV10-3; CDR3nt: TGTGCCATCAGTGAGTCCCCGGGTCTAGACCATACGCAGTATTTT; CDR3aa: CAISESPGLDHTQYF
abundance: NA; len: 14; j_gene: TRBJ2-5; d_gene: NA; v_gene: TRBV7-9; CDR3nt: TGTTCCAGCAGCTTCCCAGGGGCGGCAGAGACCCAGTACTTC; CDR3aa: CSSSFPGAAETQYF
abundance: NA; len: 13; j_gene: TRBJ1-5; d_gene: NA; v_gene: TRBV28; CDR3nt: TGTGCCAGCAGTCCTCAGGGCCTTCAGCCCCAGCATTTT; CDR3aa: CASSPQGLQPQHF
abundance: NA; len: 11; j_gene: TRBJ1-1; d_gene: TRBD1; v_gene: TRBV6-5; CDR3nt: TGTGCCAGCATCAACAGGGGCCAGGCTTTCTTT; CDR3aa: CASINRGQAFF
abundance: NA; len: 14; j_gene: TRBJ2-7; d_gene: NA; v_gene: TRBV6-6; CDR3nt: TGTGCCAGCAGACCCGAGGGGGTTAGGTACGAGCAGTACTTC; CDR3aa: CASRPEGVRYEQYF
abundance: NA; len: 14; j_gene: TRBJ1-1; d_gene: NA; v_gene: TRBV11-2; CDR3nt: TGTGCCAGCAGCTTCCCGACAGGCGGCACTGAAGCTTTCTTT; CDR3aa: CASSFPTGGTEAFF
abundance: NA; len: 15; j_gene: TRBJ1-5; d_gene: TRBD1; v_gene: TRBV19; CDR3nt: TGTGCCAGTATCACGGGACAGGCTTGCAATCAGCCCCAGCATTTT; CDR3aa: CASITGQACNQPQHF
abundance: NA; len: 13; j_gene: TRBJ2-7; d_gene: TRBD2; v_gene: TRBV7-9; CDR3nt: TGTTCCAGCAGTCCAGGACTAGCGGTAGAGCAGTACTTC; CDR3aa: CSSSPGLAVEQYF
abundance: NA; len: 15; j_gene: TRBJ2-7; d_gene: TRBD1; v_gene: TRBV5-1; CDR3nt: TGCGCCAGCAGCCCGGGACAGGTGGATCTCTACGAGCAGTACTTC; CDR3aa: CASSPGQVDLYEQYF
abundance: NA; len: 16; j_gene: TRBJ1-2; d_gene: NA; v_gene: TRBV21-1; CDR3nt: TGTGCCAGCAGCAAGGGTCGACAGGCAGAACTCTATGGCTACACCTTC; CDR3aa: CASSKGRQAELYGYTF
abundance: NA; len: 18; j_gene: TRBJ2-3; d_gene: NA; v_gene: TRBV21-1; CDR3nt: TGTGCCAGCAGCAACATACCACCGGGACTATCAAGCACAGATACGCAGTATTTT; CDR3aa: CASSNIPPGLSSTDTQYF
abundance: NA; len: 15; j_gene: TRBJ1-5; d_gene: NA; v_gene: TRBV12-2; CDR3nt: TGTGCAAGTCGCTTAGAGGGACAGCCCAATCAGCCCCAGCATTTT; CDR3aa: CASRLEGQPNQPQHF
abundance: NA; len: 15; j_gene: TRBJ2-1; d_gene: NA; v_gene: TRBV4-2; CDR3nt: TGTGCCAGCAGCCAAGAAGGGGGCTCCTACAATGAGCAGTTCTTC; CDR3aa: CASSQEGGSYNEQFF
abundance: NA; len: 14; j_gene: TRBJ2-1; d_gene: NA; v_gene: TRBV2; CDR3nt: TGTGCCAGCAGTGATTCTGCAGGAGGCAATGAGCAGTTCTTC; CDR3aa: CASSDSAGGNEQFF
abundance: NA; len: 14; j_gene: TRBJ2-7; d_gene: TRBD2; v_gene: TRBV6-6; CDR3nt: TGTGCCAGTCAGCTAGCGGGAGGGACCTACGAGCAGTACTTC; CDR3aa: CASQLAGGTYEQYF
abundance: NA; len: 15; j_gene: TRBJ2-1; d_gene: TRBD2; v_gene: TRBV9; CDR3nt: TGTGCCAGCAGCTTTAGCGGGACTCTCTACAATGAGCAGTTCTTC; CDR3aa: CASSFSGTLYNEQFF
abundance: NA; len: 14; j_gene: TRBJ2-7; d_gene: TRBD2; v_gene: TRBV6-5; CDR3nt: TGTGCCAGCAGGATTAGCGGGGGGGCCTACGAGCAGTACTTC; CDR3aa: CASRISGGAYEQYF
abundance: once; len: 13; j_gene: TRBJ2-7; d_gene: NA; v_gene: TRBV19; CDR3nt: TGTGCCAGTAGTGGAACTAGCAGGGTCGAGCAGTACTTC; CDR3aa: CASSGTSRVEQYF
abundance: NA; len: 15; j_gene: TRBJ2-3; d_gene: NA; v_gene: TRBV7-9; CDR3nt: TGTGCCAGCAGCCCGAGAGGGCGGGACACAGATACGCAGTATTTT; CDR3aa: CASSPRGRDTDTQYF
abundance: NA; len: 13; j_gene: TRBJ2-7; d_gene: TRBD1; v_gene: TRBV29-1; CDR3nt: TGCAGCGGCCGGACAGGGGCGCGCGGCGAGCAGTACTTC; CDR3aa: CSGRTGARGEQYF
abundance: NA; len: 13; j_gene: TRBJ2-3; d_gene: NA; v_gene: TRBV10-3; CDR3nt: TGTGCCACCACAGGTCCTAGCACAGATACGCAGTATTTT; CDR3aa: CATTGPSTDTQYF
abundance: NA; len: 15; j_gene: TRBJ1-5; d_gene: NA; v_gene: TRBV13; CDR3nt: TGTGCCAGCAGCTTAGGGGGGCGTCGCAATCAGCCCCAGCATTTT; CDR3aa: CASSLGGRRNQPQHF
abundance: few; len: 15; j_gene: TRBJ2-1; d_gene: TRBD2; v_gene: TRBV7-3; CDR3nt: TGTGCCAGCAGCTTAAGAGCGGGGTTTTACAATGAGCAGTTCTTC; CDR3aa: CASSLRAGFYNEQFF